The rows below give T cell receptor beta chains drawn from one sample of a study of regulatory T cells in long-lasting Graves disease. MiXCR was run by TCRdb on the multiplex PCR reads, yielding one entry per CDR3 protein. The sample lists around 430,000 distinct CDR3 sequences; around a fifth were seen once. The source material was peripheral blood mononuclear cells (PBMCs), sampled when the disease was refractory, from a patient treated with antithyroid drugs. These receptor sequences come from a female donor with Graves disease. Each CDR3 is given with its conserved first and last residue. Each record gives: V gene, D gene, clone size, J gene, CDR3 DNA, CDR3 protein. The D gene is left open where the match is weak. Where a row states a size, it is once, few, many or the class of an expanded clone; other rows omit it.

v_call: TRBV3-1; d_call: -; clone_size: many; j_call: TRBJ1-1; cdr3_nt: TGTGCCAGCAGCTCAACACCAGACTCTGAAGCTTTCTTT; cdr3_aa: CASSSTPDSEAFF
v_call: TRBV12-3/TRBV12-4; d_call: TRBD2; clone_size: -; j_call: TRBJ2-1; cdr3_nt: TGTGCCAGCACTCGACGACTAGCGGGAGGCCCCTCCTACAATGAGCAGTTCTTC; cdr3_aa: CASTRRLAGGPSYNEQFF
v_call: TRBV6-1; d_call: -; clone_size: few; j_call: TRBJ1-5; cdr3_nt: TGTGCCGGGGGGCCGGGGGGCAATCAGCCCCAGCATTTT; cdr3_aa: CAGGPGGNQPQHF
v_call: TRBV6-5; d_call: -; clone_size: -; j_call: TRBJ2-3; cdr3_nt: TGTGCCAGCAGTTACAGGGCGTCTAGCACAGATACGCAGTATTTT; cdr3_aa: CASSYRASSTDTQYF
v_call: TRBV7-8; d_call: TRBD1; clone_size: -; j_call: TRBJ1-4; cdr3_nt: TGTGCCAGCGGACTTCCCCGGGGACAGCCGATTTTT; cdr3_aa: CASGLPRGQPIF
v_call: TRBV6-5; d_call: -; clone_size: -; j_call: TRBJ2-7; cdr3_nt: TGTGCCAGCGGTTACGTCGGAAATCTCGAGCAGTACTTC; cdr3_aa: CASGYVGNLEQYF
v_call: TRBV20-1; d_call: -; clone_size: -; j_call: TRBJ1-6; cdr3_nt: TGCAGTGCTCGGAGCCCCTATAATTCACCCCTCCACTTT; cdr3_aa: CSARSPYNSPLHF
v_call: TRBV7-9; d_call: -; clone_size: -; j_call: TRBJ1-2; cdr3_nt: TGTGCCAGCAGCTTATTGTCAAGAACTAACTATGGCTACACCTTC; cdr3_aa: CASSLLSRTNYGYTF
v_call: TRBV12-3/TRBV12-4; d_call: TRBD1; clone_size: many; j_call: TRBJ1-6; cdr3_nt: TGTGCCAGCAGTTTAGGAGGGACAGAGGCTTCACCCCTCCACTTT; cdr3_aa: CASSLGGTEASPLHF
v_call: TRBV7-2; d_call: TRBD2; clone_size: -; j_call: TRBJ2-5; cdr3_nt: TGTGCCAGCAGCCAAGGGGTTAGCGGGGGGCCGTATGAGACCCAGTACTTC; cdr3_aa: CASSQGVSGGPYETQYF
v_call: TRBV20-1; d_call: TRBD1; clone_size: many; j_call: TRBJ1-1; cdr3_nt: TGCAGTGCTACCGGACAGGGGACCACTGAAGCTTTCTTT; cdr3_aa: CSATGQGTTEAFF
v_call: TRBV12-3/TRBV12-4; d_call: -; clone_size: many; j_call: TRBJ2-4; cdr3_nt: TGTGCCAGCACCCTTGGAACGGTGGACATTCAGTACTTC; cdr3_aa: CASTLGTVDIQYF
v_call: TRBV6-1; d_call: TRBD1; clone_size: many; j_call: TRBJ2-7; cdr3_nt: TGTGCCAGCAGTCCGGACAGGGCCACCTACGAGCAGTACTTC; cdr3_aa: CASSPDRATYEQYF
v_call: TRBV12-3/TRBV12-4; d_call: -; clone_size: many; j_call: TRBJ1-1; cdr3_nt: TGTGCCAGCAGCTTTAGGGGGAACACTGAAGCTTTCTTT; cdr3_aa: CASSFRGNTEAFF
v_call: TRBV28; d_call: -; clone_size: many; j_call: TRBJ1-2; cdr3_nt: TGTGCCAGCAGGTCGACGGCCCAGAACTATGGCTACACCTTC; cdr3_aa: CASRSTAQNYGYTF
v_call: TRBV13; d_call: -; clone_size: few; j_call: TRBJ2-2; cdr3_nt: TGTGCCAGCAGCCTAACGGGGACTCAAGGCACGTTTGGGGAGCTGTTTTTT; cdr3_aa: CASSLTGTQGTFGELFF
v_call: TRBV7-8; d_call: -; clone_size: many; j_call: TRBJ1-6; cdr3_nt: TGTGCCAGCAGCCGAGGACAGATTTCACCCCTCCACTTT; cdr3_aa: CASSRGQISPLHF
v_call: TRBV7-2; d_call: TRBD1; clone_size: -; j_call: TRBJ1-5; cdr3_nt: TGTGCCAGCAGCTTAGCGCGGGGGACAGGGGGCCGCAATCAGCCCCAGCATTTT; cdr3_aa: CASSLARGTGGRNQPQHF
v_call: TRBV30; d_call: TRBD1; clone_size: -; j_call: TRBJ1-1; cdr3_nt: TGTGCCTGGAGTGCCAGGGGGAGCACTGAAGCTTTCTTT; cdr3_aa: CAWSARGSTEAFF
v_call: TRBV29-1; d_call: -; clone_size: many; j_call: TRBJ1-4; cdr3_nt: TGCAGCGTTGGGGGCGGCGGTGAAAAACTGTTTTTT; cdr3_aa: CSVGGGGEKLFF
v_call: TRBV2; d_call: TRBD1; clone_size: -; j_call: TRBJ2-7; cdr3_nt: TGTGCCAGCAGCTATTTGGACAGGGGGTACGAGCAGTACTTC; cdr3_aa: CASSYLDRGYEQYF
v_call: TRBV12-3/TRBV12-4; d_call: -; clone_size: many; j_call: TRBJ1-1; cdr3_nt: TGTGCCAGCAGTTTGAGCGGGTACACTGAAGCTTTCTTT; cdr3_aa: CASSLSGYTEAFF
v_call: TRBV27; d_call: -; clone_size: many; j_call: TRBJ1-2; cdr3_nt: TGTGCCAGCAGTGGGAAGCACTATGGCTACACCTTC; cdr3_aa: CASSGKHYGYTF
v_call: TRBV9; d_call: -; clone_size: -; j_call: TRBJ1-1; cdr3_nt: TGTGCCAGCAGCGTAGCCTCGGGTGCAGGCACTGAAGCTTTCTTT; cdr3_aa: CASSVASGAGTEAFF